This is a list of T cell receptor beta chains from one sample in a study of cytomegalovirus exposure and HLA in healthy donors. Some clones are missing from TCRdb's copy, which holds only in-frame ones; the method was immunoSEQ multiplex PCR. The repertoire holds under 200,000 clones, with roughly 77% as singletons. Material: PBMCs. These receptors were collected from a man aged 50 or older in good health and CMV-seropositive. Each CDR3 is given with its conserved first and last residue. The D gene is left open where the match is weak. Where a row states a size, it is once, few, many or the class of an expanded clone; other rows omit it.

TRBV5-1,.,TRBD2,TRBJ2-1,CASSPGGGNYNEQFF,TGCGCCAGCAGTCCGGGGGGTGGCAACTACAATGAGCAGTTCTTC
TRBV15,.,.,TRBJ2-5,CATSREWTVQETQYF,TGTGCCACCAGCAGAGAATGGACAGTCCAAGAGACCCAGTACTTC
TRBV2,once,TRBD2,TRBJ2-3,CASSELAARDTQYF,TGTGCCAGCAGTGAACTAGCGGCGAGGGATACGCAGTATTTT
TRBV14,few,.,TRBJ1-1,CASSLDRITEAFF,TGTGCCAGCAGCCTTGACAGAATCACTGAAGCTTTCTTT
TRBV7-2,.,TRBD2,TRBJ2-2,CASSLAGTSGGVRYTGELFF,TGTGCCAGCAGCTTAGCGGGGACTAGCGGGGGGGTAAGGTACACCGGGGAGCTGTTTTTT
TRBV27,.,TRBD1,TRBJ1-2,CATLLRDRGPYGYTF,TGTGCCACCCTGCTCCGGGACAGGGGGCCTTATGGCTACACCTTC
TRBV4-3,once,TRBD1,TRBJ2-1,CASSQGQGATNEQFF,TGCGCCAGCAGCCAAGGACAGGGGGCGACTAATGAGCAGTTCTTC
TRBV9,.,.,TRBJ1-6,CASSVGNAASPLHF,TGTGCCAGCAGCGTAGGAAACGCGGCTTCACCCCTCCACTTT
TRBV4-3,.,TRBD1,TRBJ1-1,CASSLTGTGNTEAFF,TGCGCCAGCAGCCTAACCGGGACAGGGAACACTGAAGCTTTCTTT
TRBV7-8,.,.,TRBJ2-7,CASSLGGSEQYF,TGTGCCAGCAGCTTAGGAGGGAGCGAGCAGTACTTC